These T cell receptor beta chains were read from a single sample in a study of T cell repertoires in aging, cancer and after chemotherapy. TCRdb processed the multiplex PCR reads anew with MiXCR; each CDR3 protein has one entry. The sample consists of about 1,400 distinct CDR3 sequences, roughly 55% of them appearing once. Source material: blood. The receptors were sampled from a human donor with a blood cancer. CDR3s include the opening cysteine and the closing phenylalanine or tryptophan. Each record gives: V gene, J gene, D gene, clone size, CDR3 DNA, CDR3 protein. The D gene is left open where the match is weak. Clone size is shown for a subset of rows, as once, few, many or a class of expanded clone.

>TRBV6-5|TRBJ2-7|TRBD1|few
TGTGCCAGCACCAAGGGACAGGGGGCCTACGAGCAGTACTTC
CASTKGQGAYEQYF
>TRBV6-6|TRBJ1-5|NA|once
TGTGCCAGCACAGCCACAAGTGTGGTTCAGCCCCAGCATTTT
CASTATSVVQPQHF
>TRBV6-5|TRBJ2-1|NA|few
TGTGCCAGCAGTTACTCGGTCCCCGGGGGGCCTACACGTGAGCAGTTCTTC
CASSYSVPGGPTREQFF
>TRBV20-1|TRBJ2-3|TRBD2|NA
TGCAGTGCTAGAGATTGGCGGGAGGTGGTGGATACGCAGTATTTT
CSARDWREVVDTQYF
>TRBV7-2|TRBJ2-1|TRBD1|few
TGTGCCAGCAGCCGCGACAGGGTACCCTACAATGAGCAGTTCTTC
CASSRDRVPYNEQFF
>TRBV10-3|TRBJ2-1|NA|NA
TGTGCCATCAGTGATAGAGGGTATGAGCAGTTCTTC
CAISDRGYEQFF
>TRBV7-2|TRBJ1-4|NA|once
TGTGCCAGCAGCCTTGGGGGGGCCAAAGAAAAACTGTTTTTT
CASSLGGAKEKLFF
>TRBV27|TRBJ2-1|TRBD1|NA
TGTGCCAGCAGTTTAAGGCCGGACAGGGGATACAATGAGCAGTTCTTC
CASSLRPDRGYNEQFF
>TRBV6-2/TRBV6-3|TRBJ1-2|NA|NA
TGTGCCAGCAGTTACTCGATACTGGGCTACACCTTC
CASSYSILGYTF
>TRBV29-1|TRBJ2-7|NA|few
TGCAGCGTTGGTCGTGGCGGGGAGAGCTCCTACGAGCAGTACTTC
CSVGRGGESSYEQYF
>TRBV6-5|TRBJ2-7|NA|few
TGTGCCAGCAGCCCCGACCTCTACGAGCAGTACTTC
CASSPDLYEQYF
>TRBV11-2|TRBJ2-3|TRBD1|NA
TGTGCCAGCAGCAAAGGGACAGGGGTGCGGAGGGCAGATACGCAGTATTTT
CASSKGTGVRRADTQYF
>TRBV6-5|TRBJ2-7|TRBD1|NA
TGTGCCAGCAAGTTGACAGGGAAAGAGCAGTACTTC
CASKLTGKEQYF
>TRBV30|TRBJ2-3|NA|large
TGTGCCTGGAGTGTGGCTGGCGGCACAGATACGCAGTATTTT
CAWSVAGGTDTQYF
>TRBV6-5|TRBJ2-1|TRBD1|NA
TGTGCCAGCAGTTACTCGGAGGGACAGGGGGCCCGAGAGCAGTTCTTC
CASSYSEGQGAREQFF
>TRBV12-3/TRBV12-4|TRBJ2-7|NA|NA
TGTGCCAGCAGCCAATCTTACGAGCAGTACTTC
CASSQSYEQYF
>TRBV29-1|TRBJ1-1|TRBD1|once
TGCAGCGTTGTTTACAGGGGGGGAGACACTGAAGCTTTCTTT
CSVVYRGGDTEAFF